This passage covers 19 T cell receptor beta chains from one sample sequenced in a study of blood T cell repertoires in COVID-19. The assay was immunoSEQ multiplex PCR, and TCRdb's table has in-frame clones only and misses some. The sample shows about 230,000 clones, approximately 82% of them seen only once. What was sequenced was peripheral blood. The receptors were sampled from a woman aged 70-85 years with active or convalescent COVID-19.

CDR3 nucleotide sequence: TGTGCCAGCAGTTACCGGCTTCAGGGCCACACTGAAGCTTTCTTT. The encoded protein is CASSYRLQGHTEAFF. This sequence joins TRBV6-5 and TRBJ1-1; the D gene is possibly TRBD1 (5 bases). V was shortened by 2 bases and J by 3 bases, with 13 bases between the two germline ends. Germline V gene lookup returns CDR1 MNHEY and CDR2 SVGAGI. The CDR3 totals 15 residues.

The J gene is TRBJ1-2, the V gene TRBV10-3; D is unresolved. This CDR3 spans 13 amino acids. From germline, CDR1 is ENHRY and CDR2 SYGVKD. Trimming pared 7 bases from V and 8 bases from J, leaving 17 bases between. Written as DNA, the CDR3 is TGTGCCATCACCCCGGGAGCCGCTATGGGCTACACCTTC. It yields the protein CAITPGAAMGYTF.

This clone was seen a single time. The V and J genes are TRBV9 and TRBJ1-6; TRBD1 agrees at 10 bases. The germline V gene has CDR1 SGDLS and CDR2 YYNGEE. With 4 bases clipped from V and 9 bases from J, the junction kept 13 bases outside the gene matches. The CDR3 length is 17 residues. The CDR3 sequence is CASSSPPGQGTGSPLHF. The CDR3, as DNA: TGTGCCAGCAGCTCCCCCCCGGGACAGGGGACCGGTTCACCCCTCCACTTT. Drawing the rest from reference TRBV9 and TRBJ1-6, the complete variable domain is DSGVTQTPKHLITATGQRVTLRCSPRSGDLSVYWYQQSLDQGLQFLIQYYNGEERAKGNILERFSAQQFPDLHSELNLSSLELGDSALYFCASSSPPGQGTGSPLHFGNGTRLTVT.

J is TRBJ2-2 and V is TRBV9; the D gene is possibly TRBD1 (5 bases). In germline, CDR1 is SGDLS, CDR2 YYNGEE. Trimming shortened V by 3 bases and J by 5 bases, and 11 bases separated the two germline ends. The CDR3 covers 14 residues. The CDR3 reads CASSASGKTGELFF. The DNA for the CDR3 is TGTGCCAGCAGCGCCTCAGGGAAGACCGGGGAGCTGTTTTTT.

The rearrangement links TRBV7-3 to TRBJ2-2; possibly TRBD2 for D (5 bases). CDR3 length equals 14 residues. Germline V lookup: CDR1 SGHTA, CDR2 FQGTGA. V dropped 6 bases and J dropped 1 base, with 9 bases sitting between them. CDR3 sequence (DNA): TGTGCCAGCAGTTTTGCGGGGAACACCGGGGAGCTGTTTTTT. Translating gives CASSFAGNTGELFF.

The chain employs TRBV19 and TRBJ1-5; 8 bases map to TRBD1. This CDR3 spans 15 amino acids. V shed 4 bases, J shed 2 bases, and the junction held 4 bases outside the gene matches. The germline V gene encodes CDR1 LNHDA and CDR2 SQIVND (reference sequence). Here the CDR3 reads CASSRQQGGNQPQHF. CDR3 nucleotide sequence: TGTGCCAGTAGTAGACAACAGGGGGGCAATCAGCCCCAGCATTTT.

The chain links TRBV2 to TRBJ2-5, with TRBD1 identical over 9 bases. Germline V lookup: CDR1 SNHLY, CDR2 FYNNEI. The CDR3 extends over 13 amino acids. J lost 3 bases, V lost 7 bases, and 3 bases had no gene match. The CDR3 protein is CASNRDREETQYF. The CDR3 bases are TGTGCCAGCAACCGGGACAGGGAAGAGACCCAGTACTTC.

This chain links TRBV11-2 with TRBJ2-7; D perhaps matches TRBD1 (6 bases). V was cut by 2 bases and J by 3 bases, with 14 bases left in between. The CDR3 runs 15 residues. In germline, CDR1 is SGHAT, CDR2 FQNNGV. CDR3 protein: CASSLYSGTHYEQYF. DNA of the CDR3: TGTGCCAGCAGCTTATATTCCGGGACACACTACGAGCAGTACTTC.

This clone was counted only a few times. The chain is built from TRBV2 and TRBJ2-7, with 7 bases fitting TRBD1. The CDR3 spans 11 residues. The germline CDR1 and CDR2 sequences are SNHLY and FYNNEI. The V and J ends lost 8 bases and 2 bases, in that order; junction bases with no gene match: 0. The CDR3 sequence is CASQGAYEQYF. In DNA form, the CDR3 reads TGTGCCAGCCAGGGGGCCTACGAGCAGTACTTC.

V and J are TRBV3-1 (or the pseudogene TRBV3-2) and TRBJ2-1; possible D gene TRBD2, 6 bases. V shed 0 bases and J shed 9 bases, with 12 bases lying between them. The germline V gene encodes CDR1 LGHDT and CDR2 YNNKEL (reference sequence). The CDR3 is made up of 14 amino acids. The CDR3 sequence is CASSQDAGTGEQFF. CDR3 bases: TGTGCCAGCAGCCAAGATGCGGGGACGGGTGAGCAGTTCTTC.

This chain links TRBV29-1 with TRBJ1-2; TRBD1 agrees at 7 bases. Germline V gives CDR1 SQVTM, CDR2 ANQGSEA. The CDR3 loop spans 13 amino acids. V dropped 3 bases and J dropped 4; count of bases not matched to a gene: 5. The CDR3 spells CSVELGTAYGYTF. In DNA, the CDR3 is TGCAGCGTTGAGTTAGGGACAGCCTATGGCTACACCTTC.

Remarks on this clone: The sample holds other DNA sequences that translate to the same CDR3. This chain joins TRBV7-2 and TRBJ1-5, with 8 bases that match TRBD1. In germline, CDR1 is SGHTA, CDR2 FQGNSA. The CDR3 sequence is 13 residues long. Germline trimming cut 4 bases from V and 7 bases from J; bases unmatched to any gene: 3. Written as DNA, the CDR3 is TGTGCCAGCAGCTCCGGACAGGGCCAGCCCCAGCATTTT. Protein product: CASSSGQGQPQHF.

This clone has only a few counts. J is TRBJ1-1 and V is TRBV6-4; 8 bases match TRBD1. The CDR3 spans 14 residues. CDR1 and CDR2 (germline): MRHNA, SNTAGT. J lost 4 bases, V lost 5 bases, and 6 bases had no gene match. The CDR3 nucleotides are TGTGCCAGCAGTTCCTGGACAGGGAGCACTGAAGCTTTCTTT. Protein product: CASSSWTGSTEAFF.

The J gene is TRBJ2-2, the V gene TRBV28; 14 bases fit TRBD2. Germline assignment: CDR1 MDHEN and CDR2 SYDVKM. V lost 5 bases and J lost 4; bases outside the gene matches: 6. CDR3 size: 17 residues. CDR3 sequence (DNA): TGTGCCAGCAGTCAGGGACTAGCGGGAGATGGCACCGGGGAGCTGTTTTTT. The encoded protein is CASSQGLAGDGTGELFF.

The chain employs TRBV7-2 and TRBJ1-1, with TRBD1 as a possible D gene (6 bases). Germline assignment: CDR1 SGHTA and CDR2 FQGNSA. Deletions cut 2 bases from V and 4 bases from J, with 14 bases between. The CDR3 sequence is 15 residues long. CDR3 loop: CASSLWGQAPTEAFF. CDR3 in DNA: TGTGCCAGCAGCTTATGGGGACAAGCCCCCACTGAAGCTTTCTTT.

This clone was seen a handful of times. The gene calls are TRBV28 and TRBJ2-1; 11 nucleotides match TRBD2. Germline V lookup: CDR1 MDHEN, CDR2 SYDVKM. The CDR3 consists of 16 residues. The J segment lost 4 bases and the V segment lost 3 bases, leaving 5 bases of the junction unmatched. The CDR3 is CASSLATSGAYNEQFF. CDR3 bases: TGTGCCAGCAGTTTGGCGACTAGCGGGGCTTACAATGAGCAGTTCTTC.

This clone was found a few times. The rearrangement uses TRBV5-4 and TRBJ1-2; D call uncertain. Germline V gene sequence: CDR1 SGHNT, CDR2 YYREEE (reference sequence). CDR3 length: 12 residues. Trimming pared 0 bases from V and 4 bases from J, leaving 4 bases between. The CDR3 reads CASSLAGYGYTF. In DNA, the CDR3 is TGTGCCAGCAGCTTGGCAGGCTATGGCTACACCTTC.

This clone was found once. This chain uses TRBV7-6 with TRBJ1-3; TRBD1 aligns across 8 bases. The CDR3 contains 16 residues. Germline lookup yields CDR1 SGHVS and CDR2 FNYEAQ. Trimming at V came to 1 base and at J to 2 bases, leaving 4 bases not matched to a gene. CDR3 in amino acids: CASSLVSTGAGNTIYF. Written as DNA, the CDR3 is TGTGCCAGCAGCTTAGTCTCGACAGGGGCTGGAAACACCATATATTTT.

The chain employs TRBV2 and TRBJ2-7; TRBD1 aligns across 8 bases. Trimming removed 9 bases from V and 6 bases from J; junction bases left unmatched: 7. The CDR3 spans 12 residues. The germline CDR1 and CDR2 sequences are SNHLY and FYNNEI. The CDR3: CARRQGTGEQYF. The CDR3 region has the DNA TGTGCCAGACGACAGGGGACGGGCGAGCAGTACTTC. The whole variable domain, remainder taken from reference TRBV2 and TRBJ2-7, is EPEVTQTPSHQVTQMGQEVILRCVPISNHLYFYWYRQILGQKVEFLVSFYNNEISEKSEIFDDQFSVERPDGSNFTLKIRSTKLEDSAMYFCARRQGTGEQYFGPGTRLTVT.